What follows are 22 T cell receptor beta chains derived from one specimen sequenced in a study of blood T cell repertoires in COVID-19. Data came from immunoSEQ multiplex PCR; TCRdb stores just in-frame clones and leaves some out. This sample has 150,000 to 200,000 clones, with more than 70% found just once. Sequenced input: PBMCs or T cells enriched from blood (not recorded which). The receptors shown here come from a man in his forties who had recovered from COVID-19.

The chain uses TRBV3-1 (or the pseudogene TRBV3-2) and TRBJ2-7, with a weak D call TRBD2 (7 bases). Germline V CDR1 and CDR2: LGHDT, YNNKEL (reference sequence). V lost 4 bases and J lost 5, with 15 bases in between. The length of the CDR3 is 14 residues. The CDR3 sequence is CASSRGGPLDEQYF. In DNA form, the CDR3 reads TGTGCCAGCAGCCGGGGGGGCCCCCTCGACGAGCAGTACTTC.

This rearrangement joins TRBV11-2 to TRBJ2-7, with 8 bases lining up with TRBD1. V gave up 5 bases and J gave up 3 bases; unmatched junction bases: 6. The CDR3 is 14 residues long. CDR1 is SGHAT and CDR2 is FQNNGV in the germline V gene. The CDR3 DNA sequence: TGTGCCAGCAGCGGGGGACAGGCAAACTACGAGCAGTACTTC. Encoded protein: CASSGGQANYEQYF.

The chain couples TRBV5-1 to TRBJ2-1; 10 bases are shared with TRBD2. Germline V gene lookup returns CDR1 SGHRS and CDR2 YFSETQ. CDR3 length: 16 amino acids. Unmatched junction bases numbered 7, after V lost 0 bases and J lost 7 bases. For the CDR3, the DNA is TGCGCCAGCAGCTTGGTACTAGCGGGGCTCTTAAATGAGCAGTTCTTC. Encoded protein: CASSLVLAGLLNEQFF. Full variable domain (rest looked up from reference TRBV5-1 and TRBJ2-1): KAGVTQTPRYLIKTRGQQVTLSCSPISGHRSVSWYQQTPGQGLQFLFEYFSETQRNKGNFPGRFSGRQFSNSRSEMNVSTLELGDSALYLCASSLVLAGLLNEQFFGPGTRLTVL.

V gene TRBV3-1 (or the pseudogene TRBV3-2) combines with J gene TRBJ2-5, with 11 bases that match TRBD2. V lost 3 bases, J lost 4 bases, and 1 base stayed unmatched. This CDR3 has 14 amino acids. The germline V gene encodes CDR1 LGHDT and CDR2 YNNKEL (reference sequence). CDR3: CASSHTSGGETQYF. For the CDR3, the DNA is TGTGCCAGCAGCCATACTAGCGGGGGAGAGACCCAGTACTTC.

V gene TRBV2 combines with J gene TRBJ2-3, with D possibly TRBD1 on 5 matching bases. The CDR3 is made up of 14 amino acids. Trimming took 2 bases from V and 3 from J, leaving 9 bases between them. Germline-derived CDR1 and CDR2 are SNHLY and FYNNEI. CDR3 nucleotide sequence: TGTGCCAGCAGTGAATCCCAGGGAACAGATACGCAGTATTTT. It specifies CASSESQGTDTQYF.

The V and J genes are TRBV13 and TRBJ1-2; D possibly corresponds to TRBD1 (6 bases). The CDR3 length is 14 residues. Germline CDR1 PRHDT, CDR2 FYEKMQ (reference sequence). Trimming left V 5 bases short and J 4 bases short, with 14 bases between. CDR3 in amino acids: CASSAQQGSYGYTF. The CDR3 coding sequence is TGTGCCAGCAGCGCCCAACAGGGCTCCTATGGCTACACCTTC.

The V and J genes are TRBV7-3 and TRBJ2-3; 8 positions agree with TRBD2. Per germline, CDR1 SGHTA and CDR2 FQGTGA. V shed 5 bases, J shed 1 base, and the junction held 5 bases outside the gene matches. This CDR3 spans 15 amino acids. This chain's CDR3 is CASSLSGGRTDTQYF. The CDR3, as DNA: TGTGCCAGCAGCCTAAGCGGGGGCCGCACAGATACGCAGTATTTT. The full variable domain, completed using reference TRBV7-3 and TRBJ2-3, is GAGVSQTPSNKVTEKGKYVELRCDPISGHTALYWYRQSLGQGPEFLIYFQGTGAADDSGLPNDRFFAVRPEGSVSTLKIQRTERGDSAVYLCASSLSGGRTDTQYFGPGTRLTVL.

The V gene is TRBV19, the J gene TRBJ2-4; D is possibly TRBD2 (5 bases). V was pared by 7 bases and J by 4 bases, with 11 bases between. The germline V gene has CDR1 LNHDA and CDR2 SQIVND (reference sequence). This CDR3 spans 13 amino acids. The CDR3 DNA reads as TGTGCCAGTACTCTCCGGGAAAAAAACATTCAGTACTTC. Encoded protein: CASTLREKNIQYF.

V gene TRBV30 combines with J gene TRBJ1-1; the match to TRBD1 covers 9 bases. Losses at the gene ends were 5 bases for V and 6 bases for J; bases not matched to a gene: 7. This CDR3 spans 13 amino acids. Germline V gene lookup returns CDR1 GTSNPN and CDR2 SVGIG (reference sequence). The DNA for the CDR3 is TGTGCCTGGGCCGGGACAGGGCGCGCTGAAGCTTTCTTT. It is translated as CAWAGTGRAEAFF.

Turning to this clone: The sample contains more than one DNA sequence encoding this CDR3. This rearrangement joins TRBV7-3 to TRBJ1-2; the D gene is possibly TRBD1 (5 bases). CDR1 is SGHTA, CDR2 FQGTGA, per germline. This CDR3 contains 13 residues. With 0 bases removed from V and 4 bases from J, the gap between germline ends came to 6 bases. The CDR3 coding sequence is TGTGCCAGCAGCTTAACGGGGGGCTATGGCTACACCTTC. This codes for CASSLTGGYGYTF.

The rearrangement uses TRBV7-3 and TRBJ2-3; 10 bases are a match to TRBD2. V lost 2 bases, J lost 6 bases, and 11 bases stayed unmatched. This CDR3 comprises 17 residues. Germline-derived CDR1 and CDR2 are SGHTA and FQGTGA. CDR3 sequence: CASSLAVAGGLSDTQYF. CDR3 sequence (DNA): TGTGCCAGCAGCTTAGCGGTAGCGGGGGGTCTATCGGATACGCAGTATTTT.

The chain joins TRBV9 to TRBJ2-7; 13 bases are a match to TRBD2. Germline CDR1 SGDLS, CDR2 YYNGEE. J lost 4 bases, V lost 3 bases, and 4 bases had no gene match. CDR3 length: 15 residues. The CDR3 sequence: CASSEGLAGRYEQYF. Here the CDR3 DNA reads TGTGCCAGCAGCGAGGGACTAGCGGGGAGGTACGAGCAGTACTTC.

The chain combines TRBV6-1 with TRBJ1-5, with TRBD1 as a possible D gene (6 bases). Trimming shortened V by 2 bases and J by 0 bases, and 14 bases separated the two germline ends. The CDR3 length is 17 residues. Germline V gene sequence: CDR1 MNHNS, CDR2 SASEGT. The CDR3 bases are TGTGCCAGCAGTGAATGGGGGCCGGAATCTAGCAATCAGCCCCAGCATTTT. This translates into CASSEWGPESSNQPQHF.

V gene TRBV29-1 combines with J gene TRBJ1-1, with a weak D call TRBD1 (6 bases). CDR1 and CDR2 from the germline V gene are SQVTM and ANQGSEA. V was cut by 4 bases and J by 1 base, with 13 bases left in between. This CDR3 contains 14 residues. The CDR3, as DNA: TGCAGCGTTGGGGGGTGGACAGCGAACACTGAAGCTTTCTTT. As protein: CSVGGWTANTEAFF.

This clone was seen at least ten times. V is TRBV7-9 and J is TRBJ2-7, with 13 bases lining up with TRBD2. CDR1 and CDR2 from the germline V gene are SEHNR and FQNEAQ (reference sequence). The trim removed 5 bases at V and 7 bases at J, leaving 11 bases unmatched. CDR3 length: 16 amino acids. The CDR3 bases are TGTGCCAGCAGCGACGGATACGGGACTAGCGGGGTTGAGCAGTACTTC. It encodes CASSDGYGTSGVEQYF. Full variable domain (rest looked up from reference TRBV7-9 and TRBJ2-7): DTGVSQNPRHKITKRGQNVTFRCDPISEHNRLYWYRQTLGQGPEFLTYFQNEAQLEKSRLLSDRFSAERPKGSFSTLEIQRTEQGDSAMYLCASSDGYGTSGVEQYFGPGTRLTVT.

The rearrangement joins TRBV7-9 to TRBJ2-7, with D tentatively TRBD2 (5 bases). Trimming pared 3 bases from V and 4 bases from J, leaving 13 bases between. Germline V lookup: CDR1 SEHNR, CDR2 FQNEAQ (reference sequence). The CDR3 covers 14 residues. CDR3 sequence (DNA): TGTGCCAGCAGCTTTTTTGGTGGGGAGTACGAGCAGTACGTC. Its translation: CASSFFGGEYEQYV.

V usage is TRBV3-1 (or the pseudogene TRBV3-2) and J usage is TRBJ1-6; 7 bases match TRBD1. The CDR3 extends over 15 amino acids. With V trimmed by 3 bases and J by 9 bases, 8 bases remained unmatched. Per germline, CDR1 LGHDT and CDR2 YNNKEL (reference sequence). CDR3 nucleotide sequence: TGTGCCAGCAGCCATAAAGGGGGCGCCGGTTCACCCCTCCACTTT. It is translated as CASSHKGGAGSPLHF.

CDR3 region: CASSLAQGGREQFF. Written as DNA, the CDR3 is TGTGCCAGCAGCTTAGCGCAAGGGGGCCGTGAGCAGTTCTTC. This chain links TRBV7-2 with TRBJ2-1, with 7 bases that match TRBD1. The junction had 5 bases not matched to a gene; V was cut back by 0 bases and J by 9 bases. Germline V gene sequence: CDR1 SGHTA, CDR2 FQGNSA. The CDR3 contains 14 residues.

This chain links TRBV3-1 (or the pseudogene TRBV3-2) with TRBJ1-2; D is ambiguous. Trimming left V 7 bases short and J 5 bases short, with 8 bases between. CDR1 LGHDT and CDR2 YNNKEL come from the germline V gene (reference sequence). This CDR3 has 11 amino acids. CDR3 sequence (DNA): TGTGCCAGCAAGAGCCAATATGGCTACACCTTC. It translates to CASKSQYGYTF.

This rearrangement joins TRBV5-6 to TRBJ2-1, with 8 bases lining up with TRBD2. Germline lookup yields CDR1 SGHDT and CDR2 YYEEEE. The J segment lost 6 bases and the V segment lost 4 bases, leaving 6 bases of the junction unmatched. This CDR3 spans 14 amino acids. The CDR3, as DNA: TGTGCCAGCAGCCTCGGGGGGGCCGGCAATGAGCAGTTCTTC. This codes for CASSLGGAGNEQFF. Full variable domain (outside the CDR3, taken from reference TRBV5-6 and TRBJ2-1): DAGVTQSPTHLIKTRGQQVTLRCSPKSGHDTVSWYQQALGQGPQFIFQYYEEEERQRGNFPDRFSGHQFPNYSSELNVNALLLGDSALYLCASSLGGAGNEQFFGPGTRLTVL.

The chain links TRBV18 to TRBJ1-5; perhaps TRBD1 as D (6 bases). V was shortened by 3 bases and J by 3 bases, with 12 bases between the two germline ends. The V gene's germline CDR1 is KGHSH and CDR2 LQKENI. CDR3 length: 15 amino acids. The CDR3 coding sequence is TGTGCCAGCTCACCGAGGGGGATAAACAATCAGCCCCAGCATTTT. This sequence encodes CASSPRGINNQPQHF.

This clone was counted a few times. The identical CDR3 is also encoded by other nucleotide sequences in the sample. The rearrangement uses TRBV18 and TRBJ1-1, with a possible D match to TRBD1 (5 bases). This CDR3 is 14 amino acids long. Trimming stripped 5 bases from V and 1 base from J, with 11 bases between. Per the germline V gene, CDR1 is KGHSH and CDR2 is LQKENI. CDR3 bases: TGTGCCAGCTCATACGGACAAGCGAACACTGAAGCTTTCTTT. Translating it yields CASSYGQANTEAFF. Complete variable domain (other parts from reference TRBV18 and TRBJ1-1): NAGVMQNPRHLVRRRGQEARLRCSPMKGHSHVYWYRQLPEEGLKFMVYLQKENIIDESGMPKERFSAEFPKEGPSILRIQQVVRGDSAAYFCASSYGQANTEAFFGQGTRLTVV.